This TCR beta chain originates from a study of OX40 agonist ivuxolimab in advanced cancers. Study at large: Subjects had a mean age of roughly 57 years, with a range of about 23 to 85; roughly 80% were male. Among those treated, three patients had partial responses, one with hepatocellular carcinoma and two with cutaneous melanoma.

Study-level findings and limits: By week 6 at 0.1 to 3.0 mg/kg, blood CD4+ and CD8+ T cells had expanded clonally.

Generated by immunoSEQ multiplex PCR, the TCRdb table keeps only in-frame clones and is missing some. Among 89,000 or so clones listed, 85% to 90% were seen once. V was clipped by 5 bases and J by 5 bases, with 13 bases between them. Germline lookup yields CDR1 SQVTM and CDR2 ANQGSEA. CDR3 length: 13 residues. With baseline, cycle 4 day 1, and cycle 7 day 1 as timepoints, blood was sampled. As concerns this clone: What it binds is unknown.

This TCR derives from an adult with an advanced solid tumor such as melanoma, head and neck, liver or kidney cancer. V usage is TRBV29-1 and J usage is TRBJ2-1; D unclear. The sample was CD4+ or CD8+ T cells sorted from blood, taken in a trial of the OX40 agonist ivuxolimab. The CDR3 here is CSVRRHTNNEQFF. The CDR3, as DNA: TGCAGCGTTCGGAGACATACTAACAATGAGCAGTTCTTC.